These 18 T cell receptor beta chains originate from one sample sequenced in a study of blood T cell repertoires in COVID-19. Repertoires were generated with immunoSEQ multiplex PCR, while TCRdb's copy carries only in-frame clones and drops some. Among around 700,000 clones listed, about 90% were seen once. Sequences were obtained from peripheral blood. These receptors were taken from a woman between 18 and 29 years old with acute or convalescent COVID-19.

A note on this clone: The identical CDR3 is also encoded by other nucleotide sequences in the sample. J is TRBJ1-2 and V is TRBV5-6; TRBD1 agrees at 9 bases. This CDR3 is built from 15 residues. CDR1 and CDR2 from the germline V gene are SGHDT and YYEEEE. V shed 0 bases, J shed 5 bases, and the junction held 5 bases outside the gene matches. The CDR3 loop reads CASSLEGQGSYGYTF. CDR3 sequence (DNA): TGTGCCAGCAGCTTGGAGGGACAGGGCTCTTATGGCTACACCTTC.

The chain is built from TRBV7-9 and TRBJ1-1, with D maybe TRBD1 (5 bases). The V gene lost 2 bases and the J gene lost 1 base, with 20 bases spanning the gap. This CDR3 has 18 residues. Germline CDR1 SEHNR, CDR2 FQNEAQ (reference sequence). The CDR3 region is CASSLLGRVITGNTEAFF. CDR3 DNA sequence: TGTGCCAGCAGCTTATTGGGCAGGGTAATTACGGGGAACACTGAAGCTTTCTTT.

The V and J genes are TRBV10-3 and TRBJ2-7, with D uncertain. Trimming left V 2 bases short and J 0 bases short, with 8 bases between. Germline V gene data show CDR1 as ENHRY and CDR2 as SYGVKD. The CDR3 is 14 residues long. CDR3 DNA sequence: TGTGCCATCAGTGAGATCCGGAGCTCCTACGAGCAGTACTTC. It translates to CAISEIRSSYEQYF.

The chain is built from TRBV3-1 (or the pseudogene TRBV3-2) and TRBJ1-2; 8 bases are a match to TRBD1. This CDR3 is built from 12 residues. The V segment lost 5 bases and the J segment 8 bases; nucleotides outside the gene matches: 4. The germline CDR1 and CDR2 sequences are LGHDT and YNNKEL (reference sequence). CDR3 DNA sequence: TGTGCCAGCAGCACCCGGGACAGGGGCTACACCTTC. This translates into CASSTRDRGYTF.

This chain connects TRBV18 to TRBJ2-1, with TRBD1 identical over 10 bases. Per the germline V gene, CDR1 is KGHSH and CDR2 is LQKENI. The CDR3 loop spans 16 amino acids. The V gene end was trimmed by 4 bases and the J gene end by 2 bases; junction bases not matched to a gene: 5. The DNA for the CDR3 is TGTGCCAGCTCACTAGGGGACAGGGGCCCCTACAATGAGCAGTTCTTC. Translating gives CASSLGDRGPYNEQFF. The full variable domain, rest sourced from reference TRBV18 and TRBJ2-1, is NAGVMQNPRHLVRRRGQEARLRCSPMKGHSHVYWYRQLPEEGLKFMVYLQKENIIDESGMPKERFSAEFPKEGPSILRIQQVVRGDSAAYFCASSLGDRGPYNEQFFGPGTRLTVL.

On this clone itself: This same CDR3 is encoded by further DNA sequences in the sample. The V gene is TRBV12-3 or TRBV12-4, the J gene TRBJ2-2; D is unclear. V was cut by 4 bases and J by 0 bases, with 3 bases left in between. This CDR3 region has 13 residues. The DNA for the CDR3 is TGTGCCAGCAGTTCTCCGAACACCGGGGAGCTGTTTTTT. It yields the protein CASSSPNTGELFF.

The chain links TRBV11-3 to TRBJ2-2; 13 bases fit TRBD2. From germline, CDR1 is SGHNT and CDR2 YENEEA. V gave up 5 bases and J gave up 4 bases; unmatched junction bases: 4. The CDR3 spans 16 residues. The CDR3: CASSPRTSGGTGELFF. Written as DNA, the CDR3 is TGTGCCAGCAGCCCGCGGACTAGCGGGGGCACCGGGGAGCTGTTTTTT.

This clone occurred once. The chain links TRBV30 to TRBJ2-7; 7 bases map to TRBD1. V shed 8 bases, J shed 0 bases, and the junction held 4 bases outside the gene matches. Looked up from germline, CDR1 is GTSNPN and CDR2 is SVGIG (reference sequence). This CDR3 comprises 12 residues. The CDR3 region has the DNA TGTGCCGGAGACAGGGACTCCTACGAGCAGTACTTC. Its protein product is CAGDRDSYEQYF.

J is TRBJ2-7 and V is TRBV6-2 or TRBV6-3; D may be TRBD1 (8 bases). Trimming left V 4 bases short and J 0 bases short, with 13 bases between. Germline values: CDR1 MNHEY, CDR2 SVGEGT. The CDR3 is 15 residues long. CDR3: CASSSDRDYSYEQYF. CDR3 DNA: TGTGCCAGCAGTTCGGACAGGGACTACTCCTACGAGCAGTACTTC.

This clone was observed a handful of times. V usage is TRBV30 and J usage is TRBJ1-2; D is perhaps TRBD1 (6 bases). Germline V lookup: CDR1 GTSNPN, CDR2 SVGIG (reference sequence). The CDR3 has 12 amino acids. The V end lost 5 bases, the J end lost 2 bases, and 9 bases lay between the germline ends. This chain's CDR3 is CAWGQGNYGYTF. The CDR3 DNA is TGTGCCTGGGGGCAGGGGAACTATGGCTACACCTTC.

This clone was picked up one time. This chain links TRBV27 with TRBJ1-5; 7 bases map to TRBD1. V shed 5 bases and J 3 bases; nucleotides not matched to a gene: 10. The CDR3 totals 16 residues. Germline CDR1 is MNHEY and CDR2 is SMNVEV (reference sequence). CDR3 residues: CASSPLSRGDNQPQHF. The DNA for the CDR3 is TGTGCCAGCAGTCCCTTATCCAGGGGGGACAATCAGCCCCAGCATTTT.

The chain recombines TRBV12-5 with TRBJ2-5; 9 bases match TRBD2. Germline V gene lookup returns CDR1 LGHNT and CDR2 FRNRAP. There are 17 residues in the CDR3. Unmatched junction bases numbered 14, after V lost 6 bases and J lost 3 bases. The CDR3 nucleotides are TGTGCTAGTGGCTCCCCTCTGGCGGGGGGGCCGGAAGAGACCCAGTACTTC. The encoded protein is CASGSPLAGGPEETQYF.

This chain links TRBV24-1 with TRBJ2-3; D is perhaps TRBD1 (6 bases). V was clipped by 4 bases and J by 2 bases, with 18 bases between them. Germline V gives CDR1 KGHDR, CDR2 SFDVKD. The CDR3 contains 17 residues. CDR3 coding DNA: TGTGCCACCAGTGACAGGACAGCCGAGGCCCCCACAGATACGCAGTATTTT. Protein product: CATSDRTAEAPTDTQYF.

J is TRBJ1-1 and V is TRBV4-3; 8 positions agree with TRBD1. V dropped 3 bases and J dropped 1; count of bases not matched to a gene: 4. The CDR3 runs to 15 residues. Germline lookup yields CDR1 LGHNA and CDR2 YSLEER. The CDR3 DNA reads TGCGCCAGCAGCCAGAGCGGACAGGGGAACACTGAAGCTTTCTTT. It translates to CASSQSGQGNTEAFF.

The V call is TRBV24-1, the J call TRBJ1-4; 10 nucleotides match TRBD1. Looked up from germline, CDR1 is KGHDR and CDR2 is SFDVKD. The J segment lost 6 bases and the V segment lost 3 bases, leaving 3 bases of the junction unmatched. The length of the CDR3 is 15 residues. The CDR3 coding sequence is TGTGCCACCAGTGATACCGGGACAGGGGATGAAAAACTGTTTTTT. Its protein product is CATSDTGTGDEKLFF.

The J gene is TRBJ2-1, the V gene TRBV11-3; D may be TRBD2 (6 bases). Germline values: CDR1 SGHNT, CDR2 YENEEA. The V and J ends lost 4 bases and 12 bases respectively, with 22 bases between them. The CDR3 sequence is 15 residues long. Written as DNA, the CDR3 is TGTGCCAGCAGCTCGGACTACCTCAATAAATGGGCGCAGTTCTTC. This sequence encodes CASSSDYLNKWAQFF.

The CDR3 sequence: CASSNYRGGNQPQHF. The CDR3 bases are TGTGCCAGTAGTAATTACAGGGGAGGCAATCAGCCCCAGCATTTT. The chain recombines TRBV19 with TRBJ1-5; the match to TRBD1 covers 7 bases. Trimming took 4 bases from V and 2 from J; bases not matched to a gene: 5. The CDR3 runs 15 residues. The V gene's germline CDR1 is LNHDA and CDR2 SQIVND (reference sequence).

This chain connects TRBV2 to TRBJ1-5; a weak D match, TRBD1 (5 bases). The CDR3 loop spans 17 amino acids. Per the germline V gene, CDR1 is SNHLY and CDR2 is FYNNEI. Trimming cost V 1 base and J 1 base, with 14 bases left between them. CDR3 in DNA: TGTGCCAGCAGTGAAGGGAGGGGCCTAATCAGCAATCAGCCCCAGCATTTT. Protein: CASSEGRGLISNQPQHF.